A single sample is the source of the 6 T cell receptor beta chains below, sequenced in a study of OX40 agonist ivuxolimab in advanced cancers. Profiled with immunoSEQ multiplex PCR; TCRdb holds only in-frame clones, not every one. This table has some 58,000 clones, approximately 84% appearing once. Sequences were derived from CD4+ or CD8+ T cells sorted from blood, sampled in a trial of the OX40 agonist ivuxolimab. The receptors were sampled from an adult with an advanced solid tumor such as melanoma, head and neck, liver or kidney cancer.

J is TRBJ2-5 and V is TRBV27; a possible D gene is TRBD1 (5 bases). Looked up from germline, CDR1 is MNHEY and CDR2 is SMNVEV (reference sequence). V lost 6 bases and J 2 bases, leaving 10 bases between the germline ends. The CDR3 is 13 amino acids. The CDR3 reads CASRRQPQETQYF. Written as DNA, the CDR3 is TGTGCCAGCAGGCGACAGCCTCAAGAGACCCAGTACTTC.

The chain links TRBV5-1 to TRBJ2-5; maybe TRBD1 (5 bases). This CDR3 spans 15 amino acids. From germline, CDR1 is SGHRS and CDR2 YFSETQ. V lost 3 bases to trimming and J lost 9 bases, with 21 bases between them. CDR3 protein: CASSSKTSGIQAQYF. The CDR3 DNA sequence: TGCGCCAGCAGCTCAAAAACTTCAGGGATTCAAGCCCAGTACTTC.

The chain links TRBV29-1 to TRBJ2-5; D is unresolved. The V end lost 3 bases, the J end lost 5 bases, and 13 bases lay between the germline ends. Germline lookup yields CDR1 SQVTM and CDR2 ANQGSEA. This CDR3 has 13 residues. The CDR3 nucleotides read TGCAGCGTTGATTCGCCGGCCGGGGAGACCCAGTACTTC. The encoded protein is CSVDSPAGETQYF.

The genes are TRBV11-2 and TRBJ1-1; no definite D call. Germline assignment: CDR1 SGHAT and CDR2 FQNNGV. Trimming left V 3 bases short and J 1 base short, with 12 bases between. CDR3 length equals 15 residues. CDR3 nucleotides: TGTGCCAGCAGCTTCCGCCGGGCACCGAACACTGAAGCTTTCTTT. Residues: CASSFRRAPNTEAFF. Together with reference TRBV11-2 and TRBJ1-1, the CDR3 gives the full variable domain: EAGVAQSPRYKIIEKRQSVAFWCNPISGHATLYWYQQILGQGPKLLIQFQNNGVVDDSQLPKDRFSAERLKGVDSTLKIQPAKLEDSAVYLCASSFRRAPNTEAFFGQGTRLTVV.

This clone was seen just once. This chain links TRBV18 with TRBJ1-4, with 7 bases that match TRBD1. The trim removed 2 bases at V and 5 bases at J, leaving 2 bases unmatched. Looked up from germline, CDR1 is KGHSH and CDR2 is LQKENI. The CDR3 totals 14 residues. The CDR3 here is CASSPGDSNEKLFF. CDR3 DNA: TGTGCCAGCTCACCAGGGGACAGCAATGAAAAACTGTTTTTT.

J is TRBJ2-2 and V is TRBV27; 9 bases match TRBD2. The junction had 5 bases not matched to a gene; V was cut back by 6 bases and J by 6 bases. Looked up from germline, CDR1 is MNHEY and CDR2 is SMNVEV (reference sequence). The CDR3 runs to 14 residues. CDR3 amino acids: CASRGLAKAGELFF. CDR3 in DNA: TGTGCCAGCAGGGGACTAGCTAAGGCCGGGGAGCTGTTTTTT.